The sequence of this T cell receptor (beta chain) was determined in a study of shared clonotypes between healthy human individuals. General observations from the study: Non-shared clonotypes were found to have lower generation probabilities than the clonotypes that were shared by all four of the sorted-subset donors. Measured sharing among donors was expected to vary with sequencing depth.

There are 17 residues in the CDR3. Germline CDR1 is PRHDT and CDR2 is FYEKMQ (reference sequence). Generated by immunoSEQ multiplex PCR, the TCRdb table keeps only in-frame clones and is missing some. The sample records about 1 million clones, approximately 70% being singletons. Only a few counts were recorded for this clone. What it binds is not known. At one boundary the junction diverges from the germline segment, which might be a read error. The chain carries TRBV13 and TRBJ2-7; D is ambiguous. Sequenced input: memory CD4+ T cells sorted from blood. Subset: CD45RA-negative fraction. The sequence was collected from a man younger than 30 in good health. This CDR3 is CASSLGRRSTSSYEQYF. The CDR3 coding sequence is TGTGCCAGCAGCCTAGGACGGCGGTCAACCAGCTCCTACGAGCAGTACTTC.